This is a list of T cell receptor beta chains from one sample in a study of metastatic and nonmetastatic thyroid tumors. MiXCR reprocessed the PCR reads for TCRdb. The table includes about 70,000 clones, roughly 18% detected once. The sample comprised blood. The receptor set was obtained from a female donor with papillary thyroid cancer or a benign thyroid nodule (not recorded which). Some clones in this sample may be carry-over from other donors' samples. Both conserved end residues are part of each CDR3. The D gene is left open where the match is weak. A row's size may be missing; if present it is once, few, many or a size class.

many TRBJ1-2 TRBV6-1 NA CASTKPGSYGYTF TGTGCCAGCACCAAGCCCGGGAGCTATGGCTACACCTTC
many TRBJ2-7 TRBV6-5 NA CASSYVGRNEQYF TGTGCCAGCAGTTACGTAGGACGGAACGAGCAGTACTTC
few TRBJ2-1 TRBV12-3/TRBV12-4 TRBD2 CASSLRPSGGNEQFF TGTGCCAGCAGTTTACGGCCTAGCGGGGGCAATGAGCAGTTCTTC
NA TRBJ2-5 TRBV18 TRBD2 CASSPGGRKGETQYF TGTGCCAGCTCACCGGGCGGGAGAAAGGGGGAGACCCAGTACTTC
few TRBJ1-5 TRBV2 NA CASSGHRRTNQPQHF TGTGCCAGCAGTGGTCATCGCAGGACGAATCAGCCCCAGCATTTT
many TRBJ1-1 TRBV12-3/TRBV12-4 NA CASSGTGGNTEAFF TGTGCCAGCAGCGGGACGGGGGGGAACACTGAAGCTTTCTTT
many TRBJ2-7 TRBV7-2 NA CASSSHRATWEQYF TGTGCCAGCAGCTCACACAGGGCAACGTGGGAGCAGTACTTC
many TRBJ2-5 TRBV10-3 NA CAIGDQETQYF TGTGCCATCGGGGACCAAGAGACCCAGTACTTC
many TRBJ2-5 TRBV24-1 TRBD1 CATSDLGTDYETQYF TGTGCCACCAGTGATTTAGGGACAGACTACGAGACCCAGTACTTC
many TRBJ1-5 TRBV4-1 TRBD1 CASSQPGTGHQPQHF TGCGCCAGCAGCCAACCAGGGACAGGCCATCAGCCCCAGCATTTT
once TRBJ2-7 TRBV20-1 TRBD2 CSARDSPSGYEQYF TGCAGTGCTAGAGATTCCCCTAGCGGATACGAGCAGTACTTC
many TRBJ1-6 TRBV2 TRBD1 CASIRTGGSPLHF TGTGCCAGCATTCGGACAGGGGGATCACCCCTCCACTTT
many TRBJ2-7 TRBV11-3 NA CASSAGQSYEQYF TGTGCCAGCAGCGCCGGACAGTCCTACGAGCAGTACTTC
many TRBJ1-5 TRBV20-1 NA CSARDPTDLSNQPQHF TGCAGTGCTAGAGATCCGACTGACCTAAGCAATCAGCCCCAGCATTTT
many TRBJ1-2 TRBV4-2 TRBD1 CASSQGGRDRAGYTF TGTGCCAGCAGCCAGGGTGGGCGGGACAGGGCTGGCTACACCTTC
many TRBJ1-4 TRBV12-3/TRBV12-4 TRBD1 CASTQTGGGEKLFF TGTGCCAGCACCCAGACAGGGGGCGGTGAAAAACTGTTTTTT
many TRBJ2-7 TRBV9 NA CASSTQNEQYF TGTGCCAGCAGCACCCAGAACGAGCAGTACTTC
few TRBJ2-7 TRBV27 TRBD1 CASSFLRDSSYEQYF TGTGCCAGCAGTTTCCTCCGGGACAGTTCCTACGAGCAGTACTTC
NA TRBJ2-1 TRBV11-2 TRBD2 CASSPRLAVYNEQFF TGTGCCAGCAGCCCCAGACTAGCGGTCTACAATGAGCAGTTCTTC
many TRBJ2-7 TRBV28 TRBD2 CASRRTSGRNEQYF TGTGCCAGCAGACGGACTAGCGGGAGGAACGAGCAGTACTTC
NA TRBJ1-5 TRBV20-1 NA CSARVSQGNQPQHF TGCAGTGCTAGAGTAAGCCAGGGTAATCAGCCCCAGCATTTT
many TRBJ2-7 TRBV24-1 TRBD1 CATSGRQGNSAYEQYF TGTGCCACCAGTGGGAGACAGGGGAATTCTGCCTACGAGCAGTACTTC
many TRBJ2-1 TRBV19 NA CASSIFGGKLSYNEQFF TGTGCCAGTAGTATATTCGGAGGGAAGCTTTCCTACAATGAGCAGTTCTTC
few TRBJ1-1 TRBV28 NA CASTKGGGRVTEAFF TGTGCCAGCACCAAAGGTGGTGGGCGAGTCACTGAAGCTTTCTTT
many TRBJ1-3 TRBV11-2 TRBD1 CASSLVTGKGNTIYF TGTGCCAGCAGCTTAGTGACAGGGAAAGGAAACACCATATATTTT
NA TRBJ2-7 TRBV18 TRBD2 CASSRTSGQGVEQYF TGTGCCAGCTCAAGGACTAGCGGGCAAGGGGTCGAACAGTACTTC
many TRBJ1-6 TRBV19 TRBD1 CASSAQGQSYNSPLHF TGTGCCAGTAGCGCACAGGGGCAGTCCTATAATTCACCCCTCCACTTT
many TRBJ2-2 TRBV20-1 NA CSARGYANTGELFF TGCAGTGCTCGCGGATACGCGAACACCGGGGAGCTGTTTTTT
few TRBJ2-3 TRBV24-1 TRBD1 CATRTGTGETDTQYF TGTGCCACCAGGACCGGGACAGGGGAGACAGATACGCAGTATTTT
many TRBJ2-7 TRBV27 TRBD1 CASSLPGQPLVF TGTGCCAGCAGTCTCCCGGGACAGCCGTTAGTATTC
NA TRBJ1-2 TRBV5-4 NA CASSLPGSRGYTF TGTGCCAGCAGCTTACCAGGGTCACGGGGCTACACCTTC
few TRBJ2-1 TRBV30 NA CAWSVGDSYNEQFF TGTGCCTGGAGTGTGGGGGACTCCTACAATGAGCAGTTCTTC
many TRBJ2-7 TRBV20-1 TRBD2 CSARVPAGGYEQYF TGCAGTGCTAGAGTACCAGCGGGAGGGTACGAGCAGTACTTC
few TRBJ2-7 TRBV11-2 TRBD2 CASSLVGGSSEQYF TGTGCCAGCAGCTTAGTGGGAGGGAGCAGTGAGCAGTACTTC
NA TRBJ2-7 TRBV20-1 NA CSAIFADLPYEQYF TGCAGTGCTATATTCGCGGATCTCCCCTACGAGCAGTACTTC
NA TRBJ1-6 TRBV18 NA CASSRISNNSPLHF TGTGCCAGCTCACGGATAAGCAATAATTCACCCCTCCACTTT
many TRBJ2-7 TRBV18 NA CASSPAVALGVEQYF TGTGCCAGCTCACCAGCTGTAGCGTTGGGGGTTGAGCAGTACTTC
many TRBJ1-6 TRBV2 NA CASSAGPLHF TGTGCCAGCAGTGCCGGACCCCTCCACTTT
many TRBJ2-7 TRBV11-1 NA CASSLVGQDGSYEQYF TGTGCCAGCAGCTTGGTTGGGCAGGATGGCTCCTACGAGCAGTACTTC
many TRBJ2-7 TRBV4-2 NA CASSQEQLTYEQYF TGTGCCAGCAGCCAAGAACAGCTTACCTACGAGCAGTACTTC
NA TRBJ2-7 TRBV18 TRBD2 CASSPGLDRSYEQYF TGTGCCAGCTCACCCGGACTAGATCGATCCTACGAGCAGTACTTC
NA TRBJ2-7 TRBV6-1 TRBD1 CASRGTGAYEQYF TGTGCCAGCAGGGGGACAGGGGCCTACGAGCAGTACTTC
NA TRBJ2-3 TRBV5-6 TRBD2 CASTGTSGNSQYF TGTGCCAGCACCGGGACTAGCGGGAACTCGCAGTATTTT
NA TRBJ2-3 TRBV4-1 TRBD2 CASSRSGTTKGTQYF TGCGCCAGCAGCCGTTCCGGGACTACCAAAGGTACGCAGTATTTT
many TRBJ2-5 TRBV6-5 NA CASSYLTSGETQYF TGTGCCAGCAGTTACTTGACTAGTGGAGAGACCCAGTACTTC
NA TRBJ2-1 TRBV5-1 TRBD1 CSSSWDSNEQFF TGCTCCAGCAGTTGGGACAGCAATGAGCAGTTCTTC
few TRBJ2-2 TRBV19 NA CASLRRSGELFF TGTGCCAGTCTTAGACGGTCCGGGGAGCTGTTTTTT
many TRBJ1-1 TRBV5-1 NA CASSFVTGGNTEAFF TGCGCCAGCAGCTTCGTAACGGGCGGGAACACTGAAGCTTTCTTT
many TRBJ1-2 TRBV20-1 TRBD1 CSARDRQGARYGYTF TGCAGTGCTAGAGACCGACAGGGGGCGCGTTATGGCTACACCTTC
many TRBJ2-5 TRBV6-1 NA CASRARPGLSIGETQYF TGTGCCAGCAGAGCCCGCCCGGGTCTCTCAATTGGGGAGACCCAGTACTTC
NA TRBJ2-7 TRBV3-1 TRBD2 CAIIPMTSGRAYEQYF TGTGCCATCATCCCGATGACTAGCGGGAGGGCCTACGAGCAGTACTTC
once TRBJ2-5 TRBV9 NA CASSVDLARETQYF TGTGCCAGCAGCGTAGACCTAGCTCGAGAGACCCAGTACTTC
NA TRBJ2-6 TRBV20-1 NA CSAINSGANVLTF TGCAGTGCCATTAACTCTGGGGCCAACGTCCTGACTTTC
many TRBJ2-5 TRBV11-2 TRBD1 CASSLRWQGAETQYF TGTGCCAGCAGCTTAAGATGGCAGGGGGCGGAGACCCAGTACTTC
few TRBJ1-5 TRBV24-1 NA CATSGSRDSNQPQHF TGTGCCACCAGTGGCTCGAGGGATAGCAATCAGCCCCAGCATTTT
many TRBJ1-5 TRBV12-3/TRBV12-4 NA CASSLDLGYGNQPQHF TGTGCCAGCAGTTTAGACCTGGGATACGGCAATCAGCCCCAGCATTTT
many TRBJ1-5 TRBV7-9 NA CASSPSGTSGQPQHF TGTGCCAGCAGCCCAAGCGGGACATCAGGTCAGCCCCAGCATTTT
many TRBJ1-4 TRBV28 NA CASSLGAQVEKLFF TGTGCCAGCAGTTTGGGGGCCCAGGTTGAAAAACTGTTTTTT